The present entry profiles one T cell receptor beta chain with its context. Original data processing: Estimation of nucleated cell counts relied on the amplification of reference gene primers. Produced via immunoSEQ multiplex PCR; TCRdb's table is partial and in-frame only. Clone size and the V and J calls come from that table; the DNA yielded D and trimming. The sample has about 240,000 clones, 70% to 90% seen once. This sample was included in a study of blood T cell repertoires in COVID-19. For the study at large: Collection of acute and convalescent COVID-19 samples took place in the United States, Italy and Spain. PBMCs, B-cell-depleted T cells, or T cells were the source of the cDNA or gDNA that made up the material.

The V and J ends lost 3 bases and 5 bases respectively, with 10 bases between them. This CDR3 is built from 13 residues. Sequenced material: peripheral blood. The receptor's source is a woman in her sixties or seventies with active or convalescent COVID-19. The chain has TRBV12-3 or TRBV12-4 and TRBJ1-2; D unclear. CDR3 in DNA: TGTGCCAGCAGTTTTGAGGGTGGTTATGGCTACACCTTC. Translation gives CASSFEGGYGYTF.